Listed here are 22 T cell receptor beta chains from one sample, sequenced in a study of blood T cell repertoires in COVID-19. Profiling relied on immunoSEQ multiplex PCR, and the TCRdb table lists in-frame clones only, not all of them. This sample has about 130,000 clones, with about 78% found just once. The sequencing input was peripheral blood. The receptors stem from a man in his sixties who had recovered from COVID-19.

By sample share, this clone is medium-sized (0.01 to 0.1%). The V and J genes are TRBV27 and TRBJ1-4, with D perhaps TRBD1 (5 bases). The germline gives CDR1 MNHEY, CDR2 SMNVEV (reference sequence). With 6 bases removed from V and 5 bases from J, the gap between germline ends came to 13 bases. The CDR3 totals 14 residues. The CDR3 DNA reads as TGTGCCAGCAGGGGAGCAGGGAGGAATGAAAAACTGTTTTTT. It yields the protein CASRGAGRNEKLFF.

This chain uses TRBV27 with TRBJ1-3, with unresolved D. There are 15 residues in the CDR3. CDR1 and CDR2 from the germline V gene are MNHEY and SMNVEV (reference sequence). Trimming left V 5 bases short and J 2 bases short, with 13 bases between. For the CDR3, the DNA is TGTGCCAGCAGTGAGACACCGACCACTGGAAACACCATATATTTT. Translating it yields CASSETPTTGNTIYF.

V and J are TRBV4-1 and TRBJ2-2, with 9 bases identical to TRBD1. The length of the CDR3 is 15 residues. Germline V CDR1 and CDR2: MGHRA, YSYEKL. J gave up 4 bases and V 4 bases, and 4 bases lay outside the gene matches. In DNA, the CDR3 is TGCGCCAGCAGCCCACAGGGGGCCGGCACCGGGGAGCTGTTTTTT. Its translation is CASSPQGAGTGELFF.

This clone has a handful of counts. J is TRBJ2-3 and V is TRBV5-1; 11 positions agree with TRBD1. Germline V gene lookup returns CDR1 SGHRS and CDR2 YFSETQ. J was trimmed by 4 bases and V by 4 bases; bases with no gene match: 8. There are 16 residues in the CDR3. The CDR3 protein is CASSPPGQGVPDTQYF. The CDR3 DNA reads as TGCGCCAGCAGCCCCCCGGGACAGGGGGTTCCAGATACGCAGTATTTT. Drawing the rest from reference TRBV5-1 and TRBJ2-3, the complete variable domain is KAGVTQTPRYLIKTRGQQVTLSCSPISGHRSVSWYQQTPGQGLQFLFEYFSETQRNKGNFPGRFSGRQFSNSRSEMNVSTLELGDSALYLCASSPPGQGVPDTQYFGPGTRLTVL.

This clone was detected a few times. This chain links TRBV5-1 with TRBJ1-6; D is perhaps TRBD1 (5 bases). This CDR3 region has 16 residues. V shed 0 bases and J shed 7 bases, with 14 bases lying between them. CDR1 and CDR2 from the germline V gene are SGHRS and YFSETQ. The CDR3 region is CASSLGGAVQNSPLHF. The CDR3 region has the DNA TGCGCCAGCAGCTTGGGTGGGGCCGTTCAAAATTCACCCCTCCACTTT.

This CDR3 is CASTLGTENTEAFF. Here the CDR3 DNA reads TGTGCCAGCACTTTAGGGACAGAGAACACTGAAGCTTTCTTT. V usage is TRBV6-5 and J usage is TRBJ1-1, with TRBD1 matching over 7 bases. V trimming: 7 bases; J trimming: 1 base; junction bases outside the gene matches: 6. The CDR3 extends over 14 amino acids. CDR1 and CDR2 (germline): MNHEY, SVGAGI.

The CDR3 DNA sequence: TGTGCCAGCAGCCAAGCCCGAGGGGGACTAGCTGGCTACGAGCAGTACTTC. Its protein is CASSQARGGLAGYEQYF. The chain recombines TRBV4-2 with TRBJ2-7; 9 bases are a match to TRBD2. This CDR3 contains 17 residues. Germline V gene data show CDR1 as LGHNA and CDR2 as YNFKEQ. The junction had 10 bases not matched to a gene; V was cut back by 1 base and J by 3 bases.

The chain couples TRBV19 to TRBJ1-5, with D possibly being TRBD1 (6 bases). CDR1 and CDR2 (germline): LNHDA, SQIVND (reference sequence). Deletions cut 4 bases from V and 3 bases from J, with 13 bases between. This CDR3 region has 15 residues. The CDR3 DNA follows: TGTGCCAGTAGTAGGCCCGGGACACCCAATCAGCCCCAGCATTTT. This translates into CASSRPGTPNQPQHF.

This clone occurred once. The chain employs TRBV30 and TRBJ2-1; D is undetermined. The CDR3 runs 11 residues. Germline V gene lookup returns CDR1 GTSNPN and CDR2 SVGIG (reference sequence). The CDR3 coding sequence is TGTAGCTCGAGCTCCTACAATGAGCAGTTCTTC. This codes for CSSSSYNEQFF.

A word on this clone: This may stem from a read error, because a much larger clone lies one nucleotide away. The chain is built from TRBV11-2 and TRBJ1-1; D not certain. Trimming shortened V by 0 bases and J by 0 bases, and 2 bases separated the two germline ends. Germline V gene data show CDR1 as SGHAT and CDR2 as FQNNGV. The CDR3 length is 13 residues. Here the CDR3 reads CASSLDLNTEAFF. The CDR3 DNA follows: TGTGCCAGCAGCTTAGACTTGAACACTGAAGCTTTCTTT.

The chain links TRBV11-2 to TRBJ1-1, with D perhaps matching TRBD1 (6 bases). CDR3 size: 13 residues. V lost 4 bases, J lost 3 bases, and 9 bases lay in between. Germline V gene lookup returns CDR1 SGHAT and CDR2 FQNNGV. The CDR3 is CASSSNRDTEAFF. The CDR3 coding sequence is TGTGCCAGCAGCTCCAACAGGGACACTGAAGCTTTCTTT.

The chain joins TRBV19 to TRBJ2-2, with TRBD1 identical over 8 bases. The CDR3 runs 15 residues. Germline CDR1 LNHDA, CDR2 SQIVND (reference sequence). The ends lost 5 bases at V and 7 bases at J; junction bases unmatched: 9. As DNA, the CDR3 is TGTGCCAGTAGTGGAGTCAGGGGGCGCGGCGGGGAGCTGTTTTTT. Protein: CASSGVRGRGGELFF.

Comments on this clone: This same CDR3 is encoded by further DNA sequences in the sample. This chain links TRBV7-2 with TRBJ2-7; D not certain. Germline CDR1 SGHTA, CDR2 FQGNSA. Trimming took off 1 base at V and 2 bases at J, with 6 bases between the two ends. The CDR3 loop spans 13 amino acids. The CDR3: CASSLGAPYEQYF. Here the CDR3 DNA reads TGTGCCAGCAGCTTAGGCGCCCCCTACGAGCAGTACTTC.

The chain carries TRBV10-3 and TRBJ2-7; the match to TRBD1 covers 10 bases. Germline CDR1 and CDR2: ENHRY and SYGVKD. The J segment lost 3 bases and the V segment lost 10 bases, leaving 6 bases of the junction unmatched. CDR3 size: 13 residues. The CDR3 DNA sequence: TGTGCCAGCGGGACAGGGGAAGGCTACGAGCAGTACTTC. It yields the protein CASGTGEGYEQYF.

The gene calls are TRBV11-2 and TRBJ1-5; D remains unclear. V shed 1 base and J shed 7 bases, with 11 bases lying between them. In germline, CDR1 is SGHAT, CDR2 FQNNGV. The CDR3 is 14 residues long. CDR3 bases: TGTGCCAGCAGCTTAGTCCCAGCGGGACAGCCCCAGCATTTT. The encoded protein is CASSLVPAGQPQHF.

The DNA of the CDR3 is TGTGCCACCGCGTCACTAGCGGATACGCAGTATTTT. This encodes CATASLADTQYF. The chain uses TRBV27 and TRBJ2-3, with 7 bases fitting TRBD2. Germline loops: CDR1 MNHEY, CDR2 SMNVEV (reference sequence). V was clipped by 10 bases and J by 6 bases; unmatched bases: 7. The CDR3 totals 12 residues.

The V gene is TRBV4-3, the J gene TRBJ2-5, with TRBD1 as a possible D gene (8 bases). The CDR3 has 19 residues. V shed 1 base and J shed 5 bases, with 26 bases lying between them. Germline V gene data show CDR1 as LGHNA and CDR2 as YSLEER. CDR3 DNA: TGCGCCAGCAGCCAAGGCACGATGGTCGGGGGGCAGGGGGCTGAGACCCAGTACTTC. Amino acids: CASSQGTMVGGQGAETQYF.

This clone has only a few counts. This chain joins TRBV6-1 and TRBJ1-4, with 9 bases that match TRBD1. V lost 4 bases to trimming and J lost 0 bases; unmatched junction nucleotides: 9. In germline, CDR1 is MNHNS, CDR2 SASEGT. The CDR3 is 18 amino acids. In nucleotides, the CDR3 is TGTGCCAGCAGTGTGGGGACAGGGAGCCTTGCAACTAATGAAAAACTGTTTTTT. This sequence encodes CASSVGTGSLATNEKLFF.

V and J are TRBV4-2 and TRBJ1-1, with 8 positions matching TRBD1. Germline V lookup: CDR1 LGHNA, CDR2 YNFKEQ. The trim removed 1 base at V and 4 bases at J, leaving 5 bases unmatched. The CDR3 is 15 amino acids. The CDR3 loop reads CASSQAGQGVTEAFF. The DNA of the CDR3 is TGTGCCAGCAGCCAAGCCGGACAGGGAGTCACTGAAGCTTTCTTT.

This clone was recorded a few times. As DNA, the CDR3 is TGCGCCAGCAGCCAAGATCCGGGGGGGCGCGGGAATGAGCAGTTCTTC. It encodes CASSQDPGGRGNEQFF. The chain recombines TRBV4-1 with TRBJ2-1; 8 bases agree with TRBD2. The junction had 8 bases not matched to a gene; V was cut back by 0 bases and J by 7 bases. Germline V lookup: CDR1 MGHRA, CDR2 YSYEKL. This CDR3 is 16 amino acids long.

J is TRBJ1-2 and V is TRBV7-3; D call uncertain. Germline V lookup: CDR1 SGHTA, CDR2 FQGTGA. This CDR3 has 11 residues. Between the trimmed V and J ends, which lost 3 bases and 7 bases, there was a span of 6 bases. CDR3 amino acids: CASSFIPGYTF. The CDR3 bases are TGTGCCAGCAGCTTTATTCCTGGCTACACCTTC.

This clone appeared a single time. The chain employs TRBV5-1 and TRBJ2-5, with TRBD2 matching over 10 bases. V lost 7 bases and J lost 2; bases outside the gene matches: 2. The CDR3 totals 13 residues. Germline CDR1 reads SGHRS; CDR2 reads YFSETQ. This CDR3 is CASQLAGQETQYF. In nucleotides, the CDR3 is TGCGCCAGCCAACTAGCGGGGCAAGAGACCCAGTACTTC. The full variable domain, in which reference TRBV5-1 and TRBJ2-5 provide the parts outside the CDR3, is KAGVTQTPRYLIKTRGQQVTLSCSPISGHRSVSWYQQTPGQGLQFLFEYFSETQRNKGNFPGRFSGRQFSNSRSEMNVSTLELGDSALYLCASQLAGQETQYFGPGTRLLVL.